This T cell receptor (beta chain) was retrieved from a study of Graves' ophthalmopathy and Graves' hyperthyroidism. Whole-study findings and limits: Blood also contained most of the expanded thyroid clonotypes above 0.001 frequency.

Comment on this clonotype: The antigen remains unidentified.

RNA transcripts provided the template for amplifying TCR beta CDR3 regions. A first-round RT-PCR used HTBI primers, followed by a second-round multiplex PCR. A single record per CDR3 protein comes from TCRdb applying MiXCR to the multiplex PCR reads. Of more than 550,000 distinct CDR3 sequences in the sample, approximately 39% were seen once. The CDR3 runs to 15 residues. Germline trimming cut 3 bases from V and 8 bases from J; bases unmatched to any gene: 8. Germline V CDR1 and CDR2: SEHNR, FQNEAQ (reference sequence). V is TRBV7-9 and J is TRBJ1-4, with 8 bases lining up with TRBD1. Input material: peripheral blood. The clonotype was recovered from an adult man with Graves' ophthalmopathy. This CDR3 is CASSFQGAQGEKLFF. In DNA form, the CDR3 reads TGTGCCAGCAGCTTCCAGGGGGCGCAAGGAGAAAAACTGTTTTTT. Complete variable domain (other parts from reference TRBV7-9 and TRBJ1-4): DTGVSQNPRHKITKRGQNVTFRCDPISEHNRLYWYRQTLGQGPEFLTYFQNEAQLEKSRLLSDRFSAERPKGSFSTLEIQRTEQGDSAMYLCASSFQGAQGEKLFFGSGTQLSVL.